These T cell receptor beta chains were read from a single sample in a study of blood T cell repertoires in COVID-19. The data were produced by immunoSEQ multiplex PCR, yet TCRdb's version contains in-frame clones alone and is incomplete. The table includes about 28,000 clones, 85% to 90% detected once. The sequenced sample consisted of peripheral blood. Receptors originate from a human donor in a cohort sampled during active COVID-19. The CDR3 runs from the conserved cysteine through the conserved F or W. Each record gives: CDR3 protein, CDR3 DNA, clone size, J gene, V gene, D gene. A D gene is named only where the DNA matches it firmly. Clone size is not always given. Where it is, it says once, few, many or a class for expanded clones.

CIGGMNTEAFF,TGCATCGGGGGGATGAACACTGAAGCTTTCTTT,NA,TRBJ1-1,TRBV20-1,NA
CASSVVGAYNEQFF,TGTGCCAGCAGCGTAGTGGGCGCCTACAATGAGCAGTTCTTC,NA,TRBJ2-1,TRBV9,NA
CAPSRQGFTEAFF,TGTGCCCCAAGCAGACAGGGTTTCACTGAAGCTTTCTTT,NA,TRBJ1-1,TRBV19,TRBD1
CASSPQGTSGGNEQFF,TGTGCCAGCAGCCCACAGGGGACTAGCGGGGGGAATGAGCAGTTCTTC,NA,TRBJ2-1,TRBV9,TRBD2
CAWSPGGPQAYYGYTF,TGTGCCTGGAGTCCAGGGGGGCCACAGGCTTACTATGGCTACACCTTC,NA,TRBJ1-2,TRBV30,TRBD1
CASSARDRVVNVAGNTIYF,TGTGCCAGCAGCGCCCGGGACAGGGTCGTTAATGTTGCTGGAAACACCATATATTTT,NA,TRBJ1-3,TRBV9,TRBD1
CASSLGGDTGELFF,TGTGCCAGCAGCTTAGGGGGGGACACCGGGGAGCTGTTTTTT,NA,TRBJ2-2,TRBV7-2,NA
CASLYGTEAFF,TGTGCCAGCCTTTACGGCACTGAAGCTTTCTTT,NA,TRBJ1-1,TRBV6-6,NA
CASSQDRSRPPYGYTF,TGTGCCAGCAGCCAAGATCGCTCCAGGCCGCCATATGGCTACACCTTC,NA,TRBJ1-2,TRBV3-1/TRBV3-2,NA
CTSSQGVRAGGTDTQYF,TGCACCAGCAGCCAAGGGGTCCGGGCGGGGGGAACAGATACGCAGTATTTT,NA,TRBJ2-3,TRBV1,NA
CASSLTSGMYNEQFF,TGTGCCAGCAGCTTAACGTCCGGGATGTACAATGAGCAGTTCTTC,NA,TRBJ2-1,TRBV7-3,NA
CASSLVAPSSYNSPLHF,TGTGCCAGCAGCTTAGTTGCTCCGAGCTCCTATAATTCACCCCTCCACTTT,NA,TRBJ1-6,TRBV11-2,NA
CASSDKGVAYEQYF,TGTGCCAGCAGTGACAAGGGGGTAGCATACGAGCAGTACTTC,NA,TRBJ2-7,TRBV6-4,NA
CASSKDRVPNEKLFF,TGTGCCAGCAGCAAGGACAGGGTCCCTAATGAAAAACTGTTTTTT,once,TRBJ1-4,TRBV7-2,TRBD1
CATGGYESGNTIYF,TGTGCCACCGGCGGGTATGAATCTGGAAACACCATATATTTT,NA,TRBJ1-3,TRBV14,NA
CASSILADAEAFF,TGTGCCAGTAGTATATTGGCAGATGCTGAAGCTTTCTTT,NA,TRBJ1-1,TRBV19,NA
CASTEGRLYEQYF,TGCGCCAGCACTGAAGGTAGACTCTACGAGCAGTACTTC,NA,TRBJ2-7,TRBV5-1,NA
CASSLLDRVTEAFF,TGCGCCAGCAGCCTACTTGACAGGGTGACTGAAGCTTTCTTT,NA,TRBJ1-1,TRBV5-1,TRBD1
CASSLGLAGGGETQYF,TGTGCCAGCAGCTTAGGGTTAGCGGGGGGCGGAGAGACCCAGTACTTC,NA,TRBJ2-5,TRBV11-2,TRBD2
CASSSYLQGSYF,TGTGCCAGCAGCTCCTACCTACAGGGATCGTACTTC,NA,TRBJ2-7,TRBV7-8,NA
CASSASVRGSGANVLTF,TGTGCCAGCAGCGCGAGCGTCAGGGGGTCTGGGGCCAACGTCCTGACTTTC,NA,TRBJ2-6,TRBV9,TRBD1
CASSLGGPHNYGYTF,TGTGCCAGCAGCCTTGGAGGCCCCCATAACTATGGCTACACCTTC,once,TRBJ1-2,TRBV5-4,NA
CASSQGAWDNEQFF,TGCGCCAGCAGCCAGGGAGCTTGGGACAATGAGCAGTTCTTC,NA,TRBJ2-1,TRBV4-3,NA
CASSLGLIARDNSGAQYF,TGCGCCAGCAGCTTGGGCCTGATTGCGCGAGATAATTCCGGGGCCCAGTACTTC,NA,TRBJ2-5,TRBV5-1,NA
CASSINRGYTF,TGTGCCAGTAGTATCAATCGGGGCTACACCTTC,NA,TRBJ1-2,TRBV19,NA
CASSHMSGGPTDTQYF,TGTGCCAGCAGCCACATGTCGGGGGGGCCCACAGATACGCAGTATTTT,NA,TRBJ2-3,TRBV5-4,TRBD2